This passage covers 23 T cell receptor beta chains from one sample sequenced in a study of tumor-infiltrating lymphocytes in localized non-small cell lung cancer. Here immunoSEQ multiplex PCR was the method, and the copy in TCRdb shows in-frame clones only, minus some. The sample shows 16,000 or so clones, around 80% of them seen only once. Sequenced: lung tumor tissue. These receptors all stem from a human donor with non-small cell lung cancer.

The chain links TRBV30 to TRBJ1-2, with D possibly matching TRBD1 (6 bases). The CDR3 consists of 13 residues. V lost 4 bases, J lost 6 bases, and 15 bases lay in between. CDR1 GTSNPN and CDR2 SVGIG come from the germline V gene (reference sequence). CDR3 sequence (DNA): TGTGCCTGGACCCAGGGGATAGGGAATGGCTACACCTTC. It yields the protein CAWTQGIGNGYTF.

This clone was seen just once. The chain carries TRBV9 and TRBJ2-3, with 13 bases lining up with TRBD2. CDR1 is SGDLS and CDR2 is YYNGEE in the germline V gene. The CDR3 runs to 17 residues. V dropped 3 bases and J dropped 2; count of bases not matched to a gene: 6. CDR3 amino acids: CASSAPGTSGITDTQYF. The CDR3 nucleotides read TGTGCCAGCAGCGCGCCCGGGACTAGCGGGATCACAGATACGCAGTATTTT.

The CDR3 DNA sequence: TGTGCCAGCAGTCAGGGGGCAACGGAGACCCAGTACTTC. Translated: CASSQGATETQYF. This chain uses TRBV9 with TRBJ2-5; 8 bases are a match to TRBD1. The J segment lost 5 bases and the V segment lost 5 bases, leaving 5 bases of the junction unmatched. The germline V gene has CDR1 SGDLS and CDR2 YYNGEE. The CDR3 extends over 13 amino acids.

This chain joins TRBV19 and TRBJ2-7; D is undetermined. Germline CDR1 reads LNHDA; CDR2 reads SQIVND (reference sequence). Deletions cut 3 bases from V and 2 bases from J, with 11 bases between. This CDR3 has 14 residues. The CDR3 sequence is CASSISDWTYEQYF. CDR3 DNA: TGTGCCAGTAGTATTAGTGACTGGACCTACGAGCAGTACTTC.

The V and J genes are TRBV7-6 and TRBJ1-5; possible D gene TRBD1, 6 bases. Trimming removed 5 bases from V and 3 bases from J, with 8 bases in between. Germline CDR1 reads SGHVS; CDR2 reads FNYEAQ. The CDR3 length is 13 residues. CDR3 amino acids: CASSTGYNQPQHF. The CDR3 DNA is TGTGCCAGCAGCACAGGGTACAATCAGCCCCAGCATTTT.

The genes are TRBV2 and TRBJ2-7, with 10 bases identical to TRBD2. Germline V CDR1 and CDR2: SNHLY, FYNNEI. V lost 7 bases to trimming and J lost 1 base; unmatched junction nucleotides: 13. CDR3 length equals 17 residues. The CDR3 coding sequence is TGTGCCAGCACCCTCCAACCGGGACTAGCGATTTCCTACGAGCAGTACTTC. It yields the protein CASTLQPGLAISYEQYF. The entire variable domain, with the rest obtained from reference TRBV2 and TRBJ2-7, is as follows: EPEVTQTPSHQVTQMGQEVILRCVPISNHLYFYWYRQILGQKVEFLVSFYNNEISEKSEIFDDQFSVERPDGSNFTLKIRSTKLEDSAMYFCASTLQPGLAISYEQYFGPGTRLTVT.

The chain has TRBV28 and TRBJ1-2; D not certain. V was shortened by 1 base and J by 7 bases, with 16 bases between the two germline ends. The length of the CDR3 is 15 residues. Germline CDR1 is MDHEN and CDR2 is SYDVKM. DNA of the CDR3: TGTGCCAGCAGTTTATCCCGGGAAGGGCGGTCTGGCTACACCTTC. This sequence encodes CASSLSREGRSGYTF.

The chain combines TRBV18 with TRBJ1-2; TRBD1 matches 9 bases. V trimming: 6 bases; J trimming: 4 bases; junction bases outside the gene matches: 3. Germline V gene sequence: CDR1 KGHSH, CDR2 LQKENI. The CDR3 spans 13 residues. CDR3 DNA: TGTGCCAGCTCGTCGACAGGGGGCTATGGCTACACCTTC. This encodes CASSSTGGYGYTF. Filled out from reference TRBV18 and TRBJ1-2, the complete variable domain reads NAGVMQNPRHLVRRRGQEARLRCSPMKGHSHVYWYRQLPEEGLKFMVYLQKENIIDESGMPKERFSAEFPKEGPSILRIQQVVRGDSAAYFCASSSTGGYGYTFGSGTRLTVV.

The chain employs TRBV27 and TRBJ2-6; D unclear. The CDR3 sequence is 16 residues long. The germline V gene has CDR1 MNHEY and CDR2 SMNVEV (reference sequence). V was pared by 5 bases and J by 0 bases, with 11 bases between. The CDR3 nucleotides are TGTGCCAGCAGTCCCCATCTTGTCTCTGGGGCCAACGTCCTGACTTTC. This codes for CASSPHLVSGANVLTF. Filled out from reference TRBV27 and TRBJ2-6, the complete variable domain reads EAQVTQNPRYLITVTGKKLTVTCSQNMNHEYMSWYRQDPGLGLRQIYYSMNVEVTDKGDVPEGYKVSRKEKRNFPLILESPSPNQTSLYFCASSPHLVSGANVLTFGAGSRLTVL.

This clone was seen only a few times. The V gene is TRBV6-1, the J gene TRBJ2-7; TRBD2 matches 8 bases. CDR1 and CDR2 (germline): MNHNS, SASEGT. Trimming removed 3 bases from V and 3 bases from J; junction bases left unmatched: 4. The CDR3 is made up of 14 amino acids. The chain's CDR3 is CASSEGTSSYEQYF. Written as DNA, the CDR3 is TGTGCCAGCAGTGAGGGGACTAGTAGCTACGAGCAGTACTTC.

This rearrangement joins TRBV7-2 to TRBJ1-5, with 7 positions matching TRBD1. The ends lost 3 bases at V and 6 bases at J; junction bases unmatched: 2. This CDR3 spans 13 amino acids. The V gene's germline CDR1 is SGHTA and CDR2 FQGNSA. CDR3 DNA sequence: TGTGCCAGCAGCTTGACAGGGATTCAGCCCCAGCATTTT. It codes for CASSLTGIQPQHF.

This chain uses TRBV7-2 with TRBJ2-5, with a weak D call TRBD1 (6 bases). The CDR3 contains 12 residues. Per germline, CDR1 SGHTA and CDR2 FQGNSA. The V and J ends lost 3 bases and 5 bases respectively, with 7 bases between them. CDR3 sequence (DNA): TGTGCCAGCAGCTTGAGGGGGGAGACCCAGTACTTC. Translating gives CASSLRGETQYF.

The chain carries TRBV7-2 and TRBJ2-1; 8 bases agree with TRBD2. J lost 8 bases, V lost 3 bases, and 12 bases had no gene match. Germline CDR1 reads SGHTA; CDR2 reads FQGNSA. The CDR3 totals 16 residues. DNA for the CDR3: TGTGCCAGCAGCTTCGACCTGGGACTGCGGGGGGATGAGCAGTTCTTC. Amino acid sequence: CASSFDLGLRGDEQFF.

This clone was picked up a small number of times. The chain links TRBV6-5 to TRBJ2-5; D gene uncertain. CDR1 MNHEY and CDR2 SVGAGI come from the germline V gene. This CDR3 comprises 11 residues. V was trimmed by 0 bases and J by 10 bases, leaving 6 bases between them. CDR3 sequence (DNA): TGTGCCAGCAGTTACTCCGCCCACCAGTACTTC. It is translated as CASSYSAHQYF.

The chain joins TRBV5-8 to TRBJ1-2; D possibly corresponds to TRBD1 (6 bases). The CDR3 is 14 residues long. With 2 bases removed from V and 3 bases from J, the gap between germline ends came to 11 bases. CDR1 and CDR2 from the germline V gene are SGHTS and YDEGEE. CDR3 bases: TGTGCCAGCAGCTTCTACAGGGCTGACTATGGCTACACCTTC. Translated, it gives CASSFYRADYGYTF.

V gene TRBV2 combines with J gene TRBJ2-3; tentative D call: TRBD1 (6 bases). V shed 4 bases and J shed 4 bases, with 12 bases lying between them. Germline lookup yields CDR1 SNHLY and CDR2 FYNNEI. The CDR3 is 14 residues long. The CDR3 DNA sequence: TGTGCCAGCAGTGTTTACAGGGTAGCAGATACGCAGTATTTT. Translated: CASSVYRVADTQYF.

The table lists this clone with a few counts. The chain uses TRBV19 and TRBJ2-1, with D unresolved. The CDR3 has 13 residues. Germline loops: CDR1 LNHDA, CDR2 SQIVND (reference sequence). V lost 3 bases and J 8 bases, leaving 11 bases between the germline ends. CDR3 bases: TGTGCCAGTAGTATGGACCCGTCGGATGAGCAGTTCTTC. This encodes CASSMDPSDEQFF. The full variable domain, rest sourced from reference TRBV19 and TRBJ2-1, is DGGITQSPKYLFRKEGQNVTLSCEQNLNHDAMYWYRQDPGQGLRLIYYSQIVNDFQKGDIAEGYSVSREKKESFPLTVTSAQKNPTAFYLCASSMDPSDEQFFGPGTRLTVL.

This clone was observed once. This chain joins TRBV6-4 and TRBJ2-3; D unclear. Germline CDR1 and CDR2: MRHNA and SNTAGT. This CDR3 spans 13 amino acids. Deletions cut 0 bases from V and 9 bases from J, with 10 bases between. CDR3 residues: CASSDSRLQTQYF. CDR3 nucleotide sequence: TGTGCCAGCAGTGACTCGAGACTCCAAACGCAGTATTTT.

In its sample, this clone was seen a few times. Here the CDR3 reads CASSSLGAAYEQYF. CDR3 sequence (DNA): TGTGCCAGCAGTTCGTTAGGGGCGGCCTACGAGCAGTACTTC. The rearrangement uses TRBV27 and TRBJ2-7; tentatively, D is TRBD1 (5 bases). The CDR3 is made up of 14 amino acids. The germline CDR1 and CDR2 sequences are MNHEY and SMNVEV (reference sequence). V lost 4 bases and J 2 bases, leaving 12 bases between the germline ends.

V is TRBV28 and J is TRBJ1-5; unclear D gene. Germline CDR1 MDHEN, CDR2 SYDVKM. This CDR3 is built from 18 residues. The germline V and J ends were trimmed by 6 bases and 0 bases, with 21 bases remaining between them. The CDR3 sequence is CASSDPGSPADSNQPQHF. The CDR3 DNA sequence: TGTGCCAGCAGCGACCCCGGGAGCCCAGCCGATAGCAATCAGCCCCAGCATTTT.

The chain joins TRBV11-2 to TRBJ2-3; 10 bases fit TRBD2. Losses at the gene ends were 5 bases for V and 3 bases for J; bases not matched to a gene: 8. CDR1 and CDR2 (germline): SGHAT, FQNNGV. The CDR3 runs 16 residues. The CDR3 sequence: CASSRLEAGGTDTQYF. The CDR3 DNA reads as TGTGCCAGCAGCCGCCTCGAAGCGGGAGGGACAGATACGCAGTATTTT.

Concerning this clone: Relative to the germline gene, one junction end is altered; a read error may explain this. The V and J genes are TRBV30 and TRBJ2-2, with a possible D match to TRBD2 (5 bases). Germline V gene lookup returns CDR1 GTSNPN and CDR2 SVGIG (reference sequence). The CDR3 has 12 residues. This chain's CDR3 is CAWSDQVWELSF. CDR3 in DNA: TGTGCCTGGAGTGACCAGGTCTGGGAGCTGTCTTTT. The full variable domain, with the rest looked up from reference TRBV30 and TRBJ2-2, is SQTIHQWPATLVQPVGSPLSLECTVEGTSNPNLYWYRQAAGRGLQLLFYSVGIGQISSEVPQNLSASRPQDRQFILSSKKLLLSDSGFYLCAWSDQVWELSFGEGSRLTVL.

The chain joins TRBV5-1 to TRBJ2-5; 7 nucleotides match TRBD2. V lost 3 bases and J lost 1; bases outside the gene matches: 3. The CDR3 runs 14 residues. Germline assignment: CDR1 SGHRS and CDR2 YFSETQ. As DNA, the CDR3 is TGCGCCAGCAGCTCCGGGAGGTCCCAAGAGACCCAGTACTTC. Amino acid sequence: CASSSGRSQETQYF.